These T cell receptor beta chains were read from a single sample in a study of blood T cell repertoires in COVID-19. Sequencing was performed with immunoSEQ multiplex PCR; in TCRdb, only in-frame clones are kept and a portion is missing. Seen here are 200,000 to 250,000 clones, more than 75% observed once, and the top ten hold less than 6%. The sequencing input was peripheral blood. These receptors were obtained from a woman aged 70-85 years with COVID-19, enrolled during active disease. Each CDR3 is given with its conserved first and last residue. The order of the fields is J gene, D gene, clone size, V gene, CDR3 protein, CDR3 DNA. A D gene is named only where the DNA matches it firmly. The size field is filled for only some rows; it gives once, few, many or a size class.

j_gene: TRBJ1-2; d_gene: .; abundance: .; v_gene: TRBV28; CDR3aa: CASSLADGNYGYTF; CDR3nt: TGTGCCAGCAGCCTAGCAGACGGTAACTATGGCTACACCTTC
j_gene: TRBJ2-2; d_gene: .; abundance: .; v_gene: TRBV9; CDR3aa: CASSAKRDRSGELFF; CDR3nt: TGTGCCAGCAGCGCAAAACGGGATAGGTCCGGGGAGCTGTTTTTT
j_gene: TRBJ2-1; d_gene: .; abundance: .; v_gene: TRBV9; CDR3aa: CASSVRDSTGLFF; CDR3nt: TGTGCCAGCAGCGTACGCGATAGTACAGGCCTTTTCTTC
j_gene: TRBJ2-7; d_gene: .; abundance: .; v_gene: TRBV20-1; CDR3aa: CSARNQGEQYF; CDR3nt: TGCAGTGCTAGGAACCAGGGCGAGCAGTACTTC
j_gene: TRBJ2-5; d_gene: .; abundance: .; v_gene: TRBV2; CDR3aa: CASSGAETQYF; CDR3nt: TGTGCCAGCAGTGGGGCGGAGACCCAGTACTTC
j_gene: TRBJ1-1; d_gene: .; abundance: .; v_gene: TRBV7-2; CDR3aa: CASSFQAGNTEAFF; CDR3nt: TGTGCCAGCAGCTTTCAGGCTGGGAACACTGAAGCTTTCTTT
j_gene: TRBJ2-5; d_gene: .; abundance: few; v_gene: TRBV29-1; CDR3aa: CSVLQGLGETQYF; CDR3nt: TGCAGCGTACTTCAGGGGCTTGGAGAGACCCAGTACTTC
j_gene: TRBJ2-7; d_gene: TRBD2; abundance: few; v_gene: TRBV27; CDR3aa: CASSRSPPGLAGVSEQYF; CDR3nt: TGTGCCAGCAGTCGATCGCCACCGGGACTAGCGGGAGTTAGTGAGCAGTACTTC
j_gene: TRBJ2-7; d_gene: TRBD1; abundance: few; v_gene: TRBV5-4; CDR3aa: CASSSPGTVYEQYF; CDR3nt: TGTGCCAGCAGCTCCCCCGGGACAGTCTACGAGCAGTACTTC
j_gene: TRBJ2-7; d_gene: TRBD1; abundance: .; v_gene: TRBV7-3; CDR3aa: CASSFTGTGVREQYF; CDR3nt: TGTGCCAGCAGCTTTACCGGGACAGGGGTGAGGGAGCAGTACTTC
j_gene: TRBJ2-1; d_gene: .; abundance: .; v_gene: TRBV7-2; CDR3aa: CASSSQQGFNEQFF; CDR3nt: TGTGCCAGCAGCTCTCAACAGGGATTCAATGAGCAGTTCTTC
j_gene: TRBJ2-7; d_gene: .; abundance: .; v_gene: TRBV5-1; CDR3aa: CASSFGASYEQYF; CDR3nt: TGCGCCAGCAGCTTCGGTGCCTCCTACGAGCAGTACTTC
j_gene: TRBJ1-4; d_gene: .; abundance: few; v_gene: TRBV27; CDR3aa: CASSDKANEKLFF; CDR3nt: TGTGCCAGCAGTGACAAGGCTAATGAAAAACTGTTTTTT
j_gene: TRBJ2-7; d_gene: .; abundance: .; v_gene: TRBV11-2; CDR3aa: CASRSNAPGPYEQYF; CDR3nt: TGTGCCAGCAGGTCGAACGCCCCAGGGCCCTACGAGCAGTACTTC
j_gene: TRBJ1-4; d_gene: .; abundance: .; v_gene: TRBV10-3; CDR3aa: CATLGGVNEKLFF; CDR3nt: TGTGCCACCCTTGGAGGAGTGAATGAAAAACTGTTTTTT
j_gene: TRBJ1-3; d_gene: .; abundance: .; v_gene: TRBV28; CDR3aa: CASLQGPSGNTIYF; CDR3nt: TGTGCCAGCCTCCAGGGGCCCTCTGGAAACACCATATATTTT
j_gene: TRBJ2-3; d_gene: .; abundance: .; v_gene: TRBV29-1; CDR3aa: CSAPVFAGTDTQYF; CDR3nt: TGCAGCGCCCCTGTTTTCGCGGGCACAGATACGCAGTATTTT
j_gene: TRBJ1-1; d_gene: .; abundance: .; v_gene: TRBV30; CDR3aa: CAWKAGNHANTEAFF; CDR3nt: TGTGCCTGGAAGGCGGGGAATCATGCGAACACTGAAGCTTTCTTT
j_gene: TRBJ1-6; d_gene: TRBD1; abundance: .; v_gene: TRBV5-1; CDR3aa: CASSSGGTGGSPLHF; CDR3nt: TGCGCCAGCAGCTCTGGAGGGACAGGGGGATCACCCCTCCACTTT
j_gene: TRBJ1-2; d_gene: .; abundance: few; v_gene: TRBV21-1; CDR3aa: CASSKRGCGYTF; CDR3nt: TGTGCCAGCAGCAAAAGGGGGTGTGGCTACACCTTC
j_gene: TRBJ1-2; d_gene: .; abundance: few; v_gene: TRBV30; CDR3aa: CAWSVTGRGGYTF; CDR3nt: TGTGCCTGGAGTGTAACCGGGAGGGGTGGCTACACCTTC
j_gene: TRBJ2-7; d_gene: TRBD2; abundance: .; v_gene: TRBV27; CDR3aa: CASTLISGSGYEQYF; CDR3nt: TGTGCCAGCACTCTAATTAGCGGGAGTGGGTACGAGCAGTACTTC
j_gene: TRBJ1-1; d_gene: .; abundance: .; v_gene: TRBV7-6; CDR3aa: CASSSLSGSERFF; CDR3nt: TGTGCCAGCAGCTCCCTGTCGGGTTCTGAGCGGTTCTTT
j_gene: TRBJ1-3; d_gene: TRBD1; abundance: .; v_gene: TRBV18; CDR3aa: CASSQRGQVTLSSGNTIYF; CDR3nt: TGTGCCAGCTCACAACGCGGACAGGTCACACTCAGCTCTGGAAACACCATATATTTT
j_gene: TRBJ1-1; d_gene: TRBD1; abundance: few; v_gene: TRBV18; CDR3aa: CASSELGTGGTEAFF; CDR3nt: TGTGCCAGCTCAGAACTTGGGACAGGGGGCACTGAAGCTTTCTTT
j_gene: TRBJ2-3; d_gene: .; abundance: .; v_gene: TRBV19; CDR3aa: CASSAGVTDTQYF; CDR3nt: TGTGCCAGTAGTGCCGGTGTCACAGATACGCAGTATTTT
j_gene: TRBJ1-4; d_gene: TRBD1; abundance: .; v_gene: TRBV9; CDR3aa: CASSVGQGTNEKLFF; CDR3nt: TGTGCCAGCAGCGTAGGACAGGGGACTAATGAAAAACTGTTTTTT
j_gene: TRBJ1-5; d_gene: TRBD1; abundance: few; v_gene: TRBV19; CDR3aa: CASSITQGAQPQHF; CDR3nt: TGTGCCAGTAGTATTACCCAGGGGGCGCAGCCCCAGCATTTT
j_gene: TRBJ1-1; d_gene: TRBD1; abundance: .; v_gene: TRBV5-1; CDR3aa: CASSLTGQGGTEAFF; CDR3nt: TGCGCCAGCAGCCTCACCGGACAGGGTGGTACTGAAGCTTTCTTT
j_gene: TRBJ2-1; d_gene: TRBD2; abundance: .; v_gene: TRBV19; CDR3aa: CATRIWGTSGNNEQFF; CDR3nt: TGTGCCACTCGAATCTGGGGGACTAGCGGAAACAATGAGCAGTTCTTC
j_gene: TRBJ2-1; d_gene: TRBD2; abundance: .; v_gene: TRBV7-2; CDR3aa: CASSPGLESYNEQFF; CDR3nt: TGTGCCAGCAGCCCTGGACTAGAAAGTTACAATGAGCAGTTCTTC
j_gene: TRBJ1-6; d_gene: .; abundance: .; v_gene: TRBV4-2; CDR3aa: CASSQDPYNSPLHF; CDR3nt: TGTGCCAGCAGCCAAGACCCTTATAATTCACCCCTCCACTTT
j_gene: TRBJ1-4; d_gene: TRBD1; abundance: .; v_gene: TRBV19; CDR3aa: CASMAGGIGDEKLFF; CDR3nt: TGTGCCAGTATGGCAGGGGGCATCGGTGATGAAAAACTGTTTTTT
j_gene: TRBJ1-6; d_gene: .; abundance: once; v_gene: TRBV3-1/TRBV3-2; CDR3aa: CASSQDLQGNSPLHF; CDR3nt: TGTGCCAGCAGCCAAGATTTGCAGGGGAATTCACCCCTCCACTTT
j_gene: TRBJ1-2; d_gene: .; abundance: .; v_gene: TRBV9; CDR3aa: CASSVGFRGVHNYGYTF; CDR3nt: TGTGCCAGCAGCGTAGGGTTCCGGGGGGTTCACAACTATGGCTACACCTTC
j_gene: TRBJ1-1; d_gene: .; abundance: many; v_gene: TRBV18; CDR3aa: CASSPPWAGLNTEAFF; CDR3nt: TGTGCCAGCTCACCCCCATGGGCGGGACTGAACACTGAAGCTTTCTTT
j_gene: TRBJ2-3; d_gene: .; abundance: .; v_gene: TRBV9; CDR3aa: CASSVNSRTDTQYF; CDR3nt: TGTGCCAGCAGCGTAAACAGTCGCACAGATACGCAGTATTTT
j_gene: TRBJ1-1; d_gene: TRBD1; abundance: few; v_gene: TRBV29-1; CDR3aa: CSVGQGVLTEAFF; CDR3nt: TGCAGCGTCGGACAGGGGGTTTTAACTGAAGCTTTCTTT
j_gene: TRBJ2-3; d_gene: TRBD2; abundance: once; v_gene: TRBV15; CDR3aa: CATSRGGRESDTQYF; CDR3nt: TGTGCCACCAGCAGAGGCGGGAGGGAGTCAGATACGCAGTATTTT
j_gene: TRBJ2-2; d_gene: TRBD2; abundance: .; v_gene: TRBV27; CDR3aa: CASTASGRALDTGELFF; CDR3nt: TGTGCCAGCACGGCTAGCGGGAGGGCCCTCGACACCGGGGAGCTGTTTTTT
j_gene: TRBJ2-2; d_gene: TRBD1; abundance: .; v_gene: TRBV7-2; CDR3aa: CASSIDRGKTGELFF; CDR3nt: TGTGCCAGCAGCATTGACAGGGGCAAAACCGGGGAGCTGTTTTTT
j_gene: TRBJ1-5; d_gene: TRBD1; abundance: once; v_gene: TRBV18; CDR3aa: CASPPTGVQPQHF; CDR3nt: TGTGCCAGCCCGCCGACAGGGGTGCAGCCCCAGCATTTT
j_gene: TRBJ1-3; d_gene: .; abundance: few; v_gene: TRBV19; CDR3aa: CASSAGGFSGNTIYF; CDR3nt: TGTGCCAGTAGTGCGGGCGGATTCTCTGGAAACACCATATATTTT
j_gene: TRBJ2-3; d_gene: TRBD2; abundance: .; v_gene: TRBV5-1; CDR3aa: CASSLGGLAGGTDTQYF; CDR3nt: TGCGCCAGCAGCTTGGGGGGACTAGCGGGAGGTACAGATACGCAGTATTTT
j_gene: TRBJ2-2; d_gene: .; abundance: .; v_gene: TRBV7-3; CDR3aa: CASSLNRAGYNTGELFF; CDR3nt: TGTGCCAGCAGCCTCAATCGAGCGGGTTATAACACCGGGGAGCTGTTTTTT
j_gene: TRBJ2-6; d_gene: .; abundance: .; v_gene: TRBV4-1; CDR3aa: CASRRSGTNLSTSSGANVLTF; CDR3nt: TGCGCCAGCAGACGATCCGGGACAAACCTCTCGACCTCCTCTGGGGCCAACGTCCTGACTTTC
j_gene: TRBJ1-1; d_gene: .; abundance: .; v_gene: TRBV28; CDR3aa: CASSTGFTTEAFF; CDR3nt: TGTGCCAGCAGTACAGGGTTCACCACTGAAGCTTTCTTT
j_gene: TRBJ2-2; d_gene: TRBD1; abundance: .; v_gene: TRBV5-1; CDR3aa: CASSIRQGNTGELFF; CDR3nt: TGCGCCAGCAGCATCAGACAGGGGAACACCGGGGAGCTGTTTTTT
j_gene: TRBJ2-7; d_gene: .; abundance: .; v_gene: TRBV7-6; CDR3aa: CASSLDGSQGPYF; CDR3nt: TGTGCCAGCAGCTTAGACGGCTCTCAGGGTCCGTACTTC
j_gene: TRBJ1-1; d_gene: .; abundance: .; v_gene: TRBV18; CDR3aa: CASSPQGNLNTEAFF; CDR3nt: TGTGCCAGCTCACCCCAGGGGAATCTGAACACTGAAGCTTTCTTT
j_gene: TRBJ2-3; d_gene: TRBD2; abundance: .; v_gene: TRBV5-1; CDR3aa: CASSPQTSGLTDTQYF; CDR3nt: TGCGCCAGCAGCCCCCAAACTAGCGGCCTCACAGATACGCAGTATTTT